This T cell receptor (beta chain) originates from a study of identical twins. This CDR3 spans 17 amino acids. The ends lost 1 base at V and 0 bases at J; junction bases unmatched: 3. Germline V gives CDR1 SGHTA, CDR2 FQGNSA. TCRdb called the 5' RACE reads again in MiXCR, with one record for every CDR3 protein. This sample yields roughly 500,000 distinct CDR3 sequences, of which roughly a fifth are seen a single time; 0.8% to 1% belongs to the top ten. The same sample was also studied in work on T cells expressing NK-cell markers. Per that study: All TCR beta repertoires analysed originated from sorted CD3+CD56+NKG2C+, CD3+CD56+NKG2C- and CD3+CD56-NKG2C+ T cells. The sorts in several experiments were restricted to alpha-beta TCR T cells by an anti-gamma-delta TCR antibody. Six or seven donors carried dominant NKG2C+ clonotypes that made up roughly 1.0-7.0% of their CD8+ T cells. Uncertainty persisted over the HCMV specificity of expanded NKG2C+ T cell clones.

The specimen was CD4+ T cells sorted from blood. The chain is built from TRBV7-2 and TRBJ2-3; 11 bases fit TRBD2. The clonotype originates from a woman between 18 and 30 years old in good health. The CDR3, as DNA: TGTGCCAGCAGCTTAGTGGGGACTAGCGGTAGCACAGATACGCAGTATTTT. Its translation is CASSLVGTSGSTDTQYF.